The 5 T cell receptor beta chains below were found in one sample sequenced in a study of blood T cells in healthy people across ages. Then a second PCR, running roughly 7 to 12 cycles, was carried out with a sample-barcoded 5' primer and a J-beta primer mix. Each CDR3 protein gets one entry after TCRdb re-called the 5' RACE reads with MiXCR. This table holds hundreds of thousands of distinct CDR3 sequences, around a fifth found once. Material for sequencing was blood. These TCRs come from a man between 65 and 85 years old in good health.

This clonotype was counted between two and nine times. The chain combines TRBV30 with TRBJ2-1, with D unresolved. Germline CDR1 GTSNPN, CDR2 SVGIG (reference sequence). V was cut by 4 bases and J by 6 bases, with 10 bases left in between. The CDR3 has 12 amino acids. CDR3 DNA: TGTGCCTGGATGCCCAGAGGCAATGAGCAGTTCTTC. Translated: CAWMPRGNEQFF.

Written as DNA, the CDR3 is TGTGCCCTACCGGACAGGGTTTATGGCTACACCTTC. Its translation: CALPDRVYGYTF. The genes are TRBV2 and TRBJ1-2; 8 bases align to TRBD1. The CDR3 contains 12 residues. In germline, CDR1 is SNHLY, CDR2 FYNNEI. After removal of 11 bases from V and 5 bases from J, the junction contained 7 bases not matched to a gene.

The rearrangement links TRBV27 to TRBJ1-1; possible D gene TRBD1, 5 bases. The CDR3 totals 14 residues. From germline, CDR1 is MNHEY and CDR2 SMNVEV (reference sequence). Trimming shortened V by 2 bases and J by 7 bases, and 14 bases separated the two germline ends. CDR3 coding DNA: TGTGCCAGCAGTTTACAGGGTAAGGTCGGTGAAGCTTTCTTT. This encodes CASSLQGKVGEAFF.

There are a few counts of this clonotype. This chain connects TRBV10-3 to TRBJ2-3; 7 bases are shared with TRBD1. CDR1 is ENHRY, CDR2 SYGVKD, per germline. This CDR3 has 14 amino acids. V was clipped by 6 bases and J by 3 bases; unmatched bases: 6. The CDR3 loop reads CAISDRVGTDTQYF. CDR3 DNA: TGTGCCATCAGCGACAGGGTCGGAACAGATACGCAGTATTTT.

The chain couples TRBV3-1 to TRBJ2-5; D gene ambiguous. The J call is uncertain, as TRBJ2-7 better fits the DNA end. The V gene's germline CDR1 is LGHDT and CDR2 YNNKEL (reference sequence). The CDR3 has 13 residues. CDR3 nucleotide sequence: TGTGCCAGCAGCCAAGCTGCAGGCTACGAGCAGTACTTC. Translating it yields CASSQAAGYEQYF.